This T cell receptor beta chain was found in a study of T cells after yellow fever vaccination. Using its own MiXCR run on the 5' RACE reads, TCRdb lists one record per CDR3 protein. The sample contains more than 25,000 distinct CDR3 sequences, 5.5% of which appear only once. Study results and caveats: Subsequent booster samples again held most clones from primary vaccination (around 96% CD4, 85% to 90% CD8). The presence of abundant clonotypes contaminating from the bulk population was possible in FACS-sorted repertoires.

V was pared by 4 bases and J by 3 bases, with 8 bases of the junction left unmatched. From germline, CDR1 is SNHLY and CDR2 FYNNEI. The CDR3 is 15 residues long. This clonotype has ten or more counts. The specimen comprised PBMCs, either bulk or a sorted T-cell subset (CD4+, CD8+, memory, or dextramer-sorted; not recorded which), sampled 15 days after the yellow fever booster vaccination. The receptor's source is a man aged 30 to 39 who received the YFV17D yellow fever vaccine. The chain has TRBV2 and TRBJ2-7; 8 positions match TRBD1. CDR3 DNA sequence: TGTGCCAGCAGTGGGCGGACAGGGAGTTTCTACGAGCAGTACTTC. Translation gives CASSGRTGSFYEQYF.